The TCR beta chain under discussion was sequenced for a study of T cell responses to AZD1222 COVID-19 vaccine. Sequencing used immunoSEQ multiplex PCR; TCRdb keeps in-frame clones, though not all of them. The data show around 92,000 clones, with about nine tenths seen just once and approximately 8.3% held by the top ten. Study findings and constraints: Spike-spanning, vaccine-associated CD4 TCRs were dominant at 160-218 and 743-854. A reported finding is that nearly half of spike-specific TCRs target unmutated variant regions. Baseline seropositivity occurred in only a handful of AZD1222 recipients. Donors, mostly white British, included more females; clonal diversity was possibly underestimated.

The germline gives CDR1 MDHEN, CDR2 SYDVKM. The CDR3 contains 14 residues. Trimming pared 5 bases from V and 6 bases from J, leaving 16 bases between. A note on this clone: Antigen specificity is unknown.

The chain has TRBV28 and TRBJ1-2; no definite D call. The sequencing used peripheral blood, collected on day 0 of AZD1222 vaccination. The TCR originated in an adult in good health. The CDR3 DNA reads as TGTGCCAGCAGTCCCCCCCGGGCACGGGATGGCTACACCTTC. This encodes CASSPPRARDGYTF.